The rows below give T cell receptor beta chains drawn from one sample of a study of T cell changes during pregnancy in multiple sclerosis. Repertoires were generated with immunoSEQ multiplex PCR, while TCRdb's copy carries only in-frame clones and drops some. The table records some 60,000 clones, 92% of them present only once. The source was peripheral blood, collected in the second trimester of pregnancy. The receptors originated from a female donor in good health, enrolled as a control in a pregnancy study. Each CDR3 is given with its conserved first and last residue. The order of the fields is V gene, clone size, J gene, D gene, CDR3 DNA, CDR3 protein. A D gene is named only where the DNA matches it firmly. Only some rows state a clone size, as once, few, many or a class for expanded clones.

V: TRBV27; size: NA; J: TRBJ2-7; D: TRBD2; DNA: TGTGCCAGCAGTTCGCCTAGCGGGAGGTCCTACGAGCAGTACTTC; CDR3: CASSSPSGRSYEQYF
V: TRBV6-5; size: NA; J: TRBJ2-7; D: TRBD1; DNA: TGTGCCAGCAGTAGACAGGGGGCGCGAGGCGAGCAGTACTTC; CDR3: CASSRQGARGEQYF
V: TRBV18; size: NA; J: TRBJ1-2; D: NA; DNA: TGTGCCAGCTCACCCGAAGGACTGATGGGCTACACCTTC; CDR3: CASSPEGLMGYTF
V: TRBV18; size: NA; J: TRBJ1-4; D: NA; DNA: TGTGCCAGCTCCCAAGGACACACTCCTAATGAAAAACTGTTTTTT; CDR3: CASSQGHTPNEKLFF
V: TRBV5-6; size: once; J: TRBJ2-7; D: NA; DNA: TGTGCCAGCAGCTTGGGACAGAGCTACGAGCAGTACTTC; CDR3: CASSLGQSYEQYF
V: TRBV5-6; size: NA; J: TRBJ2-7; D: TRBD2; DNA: TGTGCCAGCAGCTTACTTGGACTAGCCTACGAGCAGTACTTC; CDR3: CASSLLGLAYEQYF
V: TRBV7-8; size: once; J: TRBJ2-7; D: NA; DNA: TGTGCCAGCAGCAAAACAGGGTACCCCTCCTACGAGCAGTACTTC; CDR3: CASSKTGYPSYEQYF
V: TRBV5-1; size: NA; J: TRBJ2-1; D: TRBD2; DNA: TGCGCCAGCAGCTTGGTAGGGACTAACAATGAGCAGTTCTTC; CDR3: CASSLVGTNNEQFF
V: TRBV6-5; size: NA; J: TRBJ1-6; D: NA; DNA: TGTGCCAGCAGTTACCTCGACAGTAATTCACCCCTCCACTTT; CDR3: CASSYLDSNSPLHF
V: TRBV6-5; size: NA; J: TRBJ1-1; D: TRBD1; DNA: TGTGCCAGCAGTTACTCGGGACAGGACACTGAAGCTTTCTTT; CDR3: CASSYSGQDTEAFF
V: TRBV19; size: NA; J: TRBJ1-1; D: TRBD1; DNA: TGTGCCAGCGCCTACAGGGGAGGGAACACTGAAGCTTTCTTT; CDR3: CASAYRGGNTEAFF
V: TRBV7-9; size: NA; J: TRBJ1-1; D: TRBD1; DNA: TGTGCCAGCAGCTTATATGGGACAGGGGACGGTTTCTTT; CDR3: CASSLYGTGDGFF
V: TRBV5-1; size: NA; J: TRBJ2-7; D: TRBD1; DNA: TGCGCCAGCAGTCGGACAGGGGGCCCCTACGAGCAGTACTTC; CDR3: CASSRTGGPYEQYF
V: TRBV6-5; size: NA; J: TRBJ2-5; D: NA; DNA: TGTGCCAGCAGTTTTTTCTCCGGTCCCCAGTACTTC; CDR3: CASSFFSGPQYF
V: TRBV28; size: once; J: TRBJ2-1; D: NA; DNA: TGTGCCACAACCTACTTTGACTCCTACAATGAGCAGTTCTTC; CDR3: CATTYFDSYNEQFF
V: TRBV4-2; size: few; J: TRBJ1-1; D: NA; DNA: TGTGCCAGCAGCCGCACAGGGGAAGCTTTCTTT; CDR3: CASSRTGEAFF
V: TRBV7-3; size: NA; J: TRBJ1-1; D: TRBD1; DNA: TGTGCCAGCAGCTTATCCGGACAGGGGAACACTGAAGCTTTCTTT; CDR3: CASSLSGQGNTEAFF
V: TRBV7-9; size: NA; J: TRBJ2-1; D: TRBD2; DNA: TGTGCCAGCAGCTTGGGACTAGCGGGAGGGGTTGAGCAGTTCTTC; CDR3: CASSLGLAGGVEQFF
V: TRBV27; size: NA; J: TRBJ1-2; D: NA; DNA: TGTGCCAGCAGTTTAAGGAGAGGGCAGAACTACACCTTC; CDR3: CASSLRRGQNYTF
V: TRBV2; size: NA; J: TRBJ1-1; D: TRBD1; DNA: TGTGCCAGCAGGGGACAGTACATGAACACTGAAGCTTTCTTT; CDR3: CASRGQYMNTEAFF
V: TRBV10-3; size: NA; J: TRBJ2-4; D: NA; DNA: TGTGCCATCAGTGCTCTAGCCAAAAACATTCAGTACTTC; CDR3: CAISALAKNIQYF
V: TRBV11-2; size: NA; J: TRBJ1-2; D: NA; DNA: TGTGCCAGCAGCTTAGATGCACAGGTCTATGGCTACACCTTC; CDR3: CASSLDAQVYGYTF
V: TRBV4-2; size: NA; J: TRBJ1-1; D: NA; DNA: TGTGCCAGCAGCCTCCGGAGTCGCTCATTTGAAGCTTTCTTT; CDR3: CASSLRSRSFEAFF
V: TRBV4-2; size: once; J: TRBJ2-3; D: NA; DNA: TGTGCCAGCAGCCAAGAACAGGCCCGATCCACAGATACGCAGTATTTT; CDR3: CASSQEQARSTDTQYF
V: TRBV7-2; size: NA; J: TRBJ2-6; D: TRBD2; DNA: TGTGCCAGCAGTCAGGGAGGGGCTGGGGCCAACGTCCTGACTTTC; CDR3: CASSQGGAGANVLTF
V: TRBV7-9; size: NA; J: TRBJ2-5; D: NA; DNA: TGTGCCAGCAGCCGACTAGTGGGGCAAGAGACCCAGTACTTC; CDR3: CASSRLVGQETQYF
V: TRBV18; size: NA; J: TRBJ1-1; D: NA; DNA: TGTGCCAGCTCACCAGACACCCCTGAAGCTTTCTTT; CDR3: CASSPDTPEAFF
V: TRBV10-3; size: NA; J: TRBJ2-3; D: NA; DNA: TGTGCCATCAGTGATCCTAGCCTACGCACAGATACGCAGTATTTT; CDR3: CAISDPSLRTDTQYF
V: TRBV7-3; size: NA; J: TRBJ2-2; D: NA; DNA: TGTGCCAGCAGCCGCACCACAGGGACCGGGGAGCTGTTTTTT; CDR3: CASSRTTGTGELFF
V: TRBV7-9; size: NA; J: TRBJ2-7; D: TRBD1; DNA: TGTGCCAGCAGCACCGCACAGGGGGCATACGAGCAGTACTTC; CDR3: CASSTAQGAYEQYF
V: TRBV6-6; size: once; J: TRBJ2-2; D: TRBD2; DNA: TGTGCCCACCACTGGGGCGGGAGAGTCTACACCGGGGAGCTGTTTTTT; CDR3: CAHHWGGRVYTGELFF
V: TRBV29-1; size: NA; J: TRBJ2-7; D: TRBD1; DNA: TGCAGCGTTGCTCGGACAGGAGGCGAGCAGTACTTC; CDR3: CSVARTGGEQYF
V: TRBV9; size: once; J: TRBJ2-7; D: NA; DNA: TGTGCCAGCAGCCCCAGTTCGTCGGGGGGCAAGGGGTACGAGCAGTACTTC; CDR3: CASSPSSSGGKGYEQYF
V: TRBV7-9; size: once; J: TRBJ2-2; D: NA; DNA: TGTGCCAGCAGCTCCCCCCGAGCGCCCGGGGAGCTGTTTTTT; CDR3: CASSSPRAPGELFF
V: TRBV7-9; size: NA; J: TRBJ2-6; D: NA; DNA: TGTGCCAGCAGCTCAGTTGCTGGGGCCAACGTCCTGACTTTC; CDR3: CASSSVAGANVLTF
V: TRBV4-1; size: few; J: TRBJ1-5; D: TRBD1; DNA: TGCGCCAGCAGCCATGCCGGGACAGGGGGTTATAGCAATCAGCCCCAGCATTTT; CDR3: CASSHAGTGGYSNQPQHF
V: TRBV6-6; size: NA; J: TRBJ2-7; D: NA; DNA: TGTGCCAGCCGGAGGAGCTCCTACGAGCAGTACTTC; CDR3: CASRRSSYEQYF
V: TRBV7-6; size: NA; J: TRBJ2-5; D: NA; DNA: TGTGCCAGCACGGCCGGGGGAGAGACCCAGTACTTC; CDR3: CASTAGGETQYF
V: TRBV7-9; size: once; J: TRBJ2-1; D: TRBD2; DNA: TGTGCCAGCAGCCCCACCGGGACTAGCGGGAGTGTCTCCTACAATGAGCAGTTCTTC; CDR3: CASSPTGTSGSVSYNEQFF
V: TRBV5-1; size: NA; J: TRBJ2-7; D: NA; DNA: TGCGCCAGCAGCCCGACAGACTCCTACGAGCAGTACTTC; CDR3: CASSPTDSYEQYF
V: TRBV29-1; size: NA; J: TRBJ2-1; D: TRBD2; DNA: TGCAGCGTTACCCGACTAGCGGGAGAAGCATACAATGAGCAGTTCTTC; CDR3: CSVTRLAGEAYNEQFF
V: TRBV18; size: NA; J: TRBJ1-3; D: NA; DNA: TGTGCCAGCTCATCCTCCAGAAGCTCTGGAAACACCATATATTTT; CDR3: CASSSSRSSGNTIYF
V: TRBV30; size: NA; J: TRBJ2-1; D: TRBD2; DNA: TGTGCCTGGAGTGGGGGACTAGCGTATGAGCAGTTCTTC; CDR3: CAWSGGLAYEQFF
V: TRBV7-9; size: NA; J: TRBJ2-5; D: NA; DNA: TGTGCCAGCAGACAGCAAGAGACCCAGTACTTC; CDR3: CASRQQETQYF
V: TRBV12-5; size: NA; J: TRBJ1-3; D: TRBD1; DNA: TGTGCTAGTGGTTTGTCCCGGGACAGGGGGGCTGGAAACACCATATATTTT; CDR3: CASGLSRDRGAGNTIYF